A single T cell receptor (beta chain) is shown here with its context. This clonotype is judged medium-sized (0.01 to 0.1%). Its antigen is unknown. No base quality values were provided; no much bigger clone lies one nucleotide off. Library preparation employed PCR. Sequencing took place on an Illumina HiSeq 2500. Molecular barcoding was employed in the preparation of TCR libraries, with unique molecular identifiers being used to normalize TCRbeta repertoire quantification. In-frame beta chains were kept once TCRdb had trimmed the public reads at Q25 with fastp and called clones with MiXCR. Here each entry gathers all rows of one CDR3 protein and keeps the most common genes and DNA. The sample profile shows several thousand distinct CDR3 sequences; roughly 16% of them were found once. Just over 14% of the sample comes from the top ten. The sample originates from a study of T-cell reconstitution after alpha-beta-depleted transplantation in children (TCRdb year 2016). Notes on the research overall: Using TCR repertoire profiling, the study followed T-cell immune reconstitution in a quantitative way in children after TCRalphabeta/CD19-depleted allogeneic hematopoietic cell transplantation. General findings and caveats noted by the study authors: In some patients, the high TCRbeta diversity seen at day 60 was put down to recipient T cells and intrathymic progenitors that had survived conditioning. The frequencies of hyperexpanded clones fell over the following months, and after one year, T-cell counts and TCRbeta diversity were mostly attributed to newly produced T cells. The apparently early recovery of alphabetaT-cell counts about two months after transplant reportedly depended on only several hundred rapidly expanded clones that came from non-depleted graft cells.

Sample treatment or condition, as interpreted from the label and publication: allogeneic hematopoietic cell transplantation with graft depleted of TCRalphabeta T cells and CD19 B cells. TCRalphabeta/CD19-depleted allogeneic hematopoietic cell grafts were given to the transplant recipients, all of whom were children. Inclusive of the bounding cysteine and phenylalanine, the CDR3 is 14 residues long. The kept DNA is CDR3 alone, 42 bases in frame from the first base. According to the germline V gene (reference sequence), CDR1 reads SEHNR and CDR2 reads FQNEAQ. V and J are truncated by 5 bases and 2 bases respectively, leaving an intervening sequence of 11 bases.

Sequences were derived from PBMCs, sampled before TCRalphabeta/CD19-depleted stem cell transplant. This receptor was taken from a boy younger than 10 with acute lymphoblastic leukemia, due to receive a stem cell transplant. This chain is built from TRBV7-9 and TRBJ2-3; the D gene is perhaps TRBD1, from 5 matching bases. CDR3 reads: CASSPTGYTDTQYF. The bases are TGTGCCAGCAGCCCCACAGGATACACAGATACGCAGTATTTT.